This T cell receptor beta chain comes out of a study of blood T cell repertoires in COVID-19. The overall study: The United States, Italy and Spain supplied acute and convalescent COVID-19 samples. The analysed material was cDNA or gDNA that came from T cells, B-cell-depleted T cells, or PBMCs.

The length of the CDR3 is 17 residues. The germline gives CDR1 SGHTA, CDR2 FQGTGA. V lost 4 bases to trimming and J lost 5 bases; unmatched junction nucleotides: 13. This table comes from immunoSEQ multiplex PCR, and its TCRdb copy is limited to in-frame clones, with some not included. The sample yields approximately 110,000 clones, around 84% seen once. V usage is TRBV7-3 and J usage is TRBJ2-2; TRBD1 matches at 7 bases. This receptor was identified in a woman aged 80 or older with active or convalescent COVID-19. Sequencing was done on a sample of peripheral blood. Here the CDR3 reads CASSSQDRAGWTGELFF. As DNA, the CDR3 is TGTGCCAGCAGCTCGCAAGACAGGGCTGGGTGGACCGGGGAGCTGTTTTTT. The entire variable domain, with the rest obtained from reference TRBV7-3 and TRBJ2-2, is as follows: GAGVSQTPSNKVTEKGKYVELRCDPISGHTALYWYRQSLGQGPEFLIYFQGTGAADDSGLPNDRFFAVRPEGSVSTLKIQRTERGDSAVYLCASSSQDRAGWTGELFFGEGSRLTVL.